These 20 T cell receptor beta chains were sequenced from one sample in a study of blood T cells in healthy people across ages. Next came a second PCR, run for about 6 to 12 cycles, which used a sample-barcoded 5' primer along with a J-beta primer mix. TCRdb reprocessed the 5' RACE reads via MiXCR and lists one record per CDR3 protein. The table shows hundreds of thousands of distinct CDR3 sequences, with about 48% occurring only once. What was sequenced was blood. The receptors were sampled from a man between 25 and 39 years old in good health.

At least ten counts were recorded for this clonotype. The chain joins TRBV7-2 to TRBJ1-6, with 11 bases that match TRBD1. With V trimmed by 5 bases and J by 7 bases, 7 bases remained unmatched. CDR3 length: 16 amino acids. Germline lookup yields CDR1 SGHTA and CDR2 FQGNSA. CDR3 sequence: CASSPGQGAQNSPLHF. CDR3 nucleotide sequence: TGTGCCAGCAGCCCCGGACAGGGGGCGCAGAATTCACCCCTCCACTTT.

This clonotype was detected ten times or more. The chain joins TRBV20-1 to TRBJ1-5, with a possible D match to TRBD1 (5 bases). The ends were cut back, 5 bases at V and 2 bases at J, with 19 bases in the middle. Germline loops: CDR1 DFQATT, CDR2 SNEGSKA (reference sequence). CDR3 length: 16 amino acids. The CDR3 DNA reads as TGCAGTGCTCACACTTCGGGGCAGAAGGGCAATCAGCCCCAGCATTTT. It yields the protein CSAHTSGQKGNQPQHF.

This clonotype was observed a few times. The chain recombines TRBV4-2 with TRBJ2-7; 7 nucleotides match TRBD1. The CDR3 runs to 16 residues. CDR1 is LGHNA, CDR2 YNFKEQ, per germline. Trimming removed 0 bases from V and 3 bases from J; junction bases left unmatched: 8. CDR3 loop: CASSQEYRGTLYEQYF. CDR3 nucleotide sequence: TGTGCCAGCAGCCAAGAGTACAGGGGTACCCTCTACGAGCAGTACTTC.

The sample holds one count of this clonotype. Here the CDR3 reads CASSGTSGTYEQYF. CDR3 nucleotide sequence: TGTGCCAGCAGTGGGACTAGCGGGACCTACGAGCAGTACTTC. The V call is TRBV25-1, the J call TRBJ2-7, with TRBD2 identical over 12 bases. Germline V gives CDR1 MGHDK, CDR2 SYGVNS. The CDR3 has 14 residues. Germline trimming cut 4 bases from V and 2 bases from J; bases unmatched to any gene: 0.

This chain links TRBV10-3 with TRBJ2-1; 10 positions match TRBD1. V was clipped by 7 bases and J by 6 bases; unmatched bases: 9. The CDR3 loop spans 15 amino acids. Germline assignment: CDR1 ENHRY and CDR2 SYGVKD. CDR3 nucleotides: TGTGCCATCATCGACGGGACAGGGGTCGGCAATGAGCAGTTCTTC. It codes for CAIIDGTGVGNEQFF.

The sample holds a few counts of this clonotype. The chain joins TRBV20-1 to TRBJ2-1; 12 nucleotides align to TRBD2. Germline V gene data show CDR1 as DFQATT and CDR2 as SNEGSKA (reference sequence). CDR3 length: 16 residues. J lost 8 bases, V lost 0 bases, and 8 bases had no gene match. CDR3 protein: CSARDKLAGGLDEQFF. DNA of the CDR3: TGCAGTGCTAGAGATAAGCTAGCGGGGGGGCTGGATGAGCAGTTCTTC.

The chain employs TRBV6-1 and TRBJ1-5, with a possible D match to TRBD1 (6 bases). There are 15 residues in the CDR3. Trimming cost V 2 bases and J 9 bases, with 17 bases left between them. CDR1 and CDR2 (germline): MNHNS, SASEGT. In DNA form, the CDR3 reads TGTGCCAGCAGTGAACTCGGGGGGGCCCCGGTGCCCCAGCATTTT. The encoded protein is CASSELGGAPVPQHF.

The V gene is TRBV10-3, the J gene TRBJ1-1; 7 bases map to TRBD1. The CDR3 runs to 15 residues. V was pared by 7 bases and J by 0 bases, with 8 bases of the junction left unmatched. CDR1 is ENHRY and CDR2 is SYGVKD in the germline V gene. CDR3 sequence (DNA): TGTGCCATCACTCGACAGGGCACAATGAACACTGAAGCTTTCTTT. It codes for CAITRQGTMNTEAFF.

The chain joins TRBV3-1 to TRBJ2-2; 9 bases line up with TRBD1. With V trimmed by 8 bases and J by 5 bases, 15 bases remained unmatched. The CDR3 sequence is 17 residues long. CDR1 is LGHDT and CDR2 is YNNKEL in the germline V gene (reference sequence). Here the CDR3 DNA reads TGTGCCAGCCGTCGACGCTCCACAGGACAGGGGACCGGGGAGCTGTTTTTT. Protein product: CASRRRSTGQGTGELFF. The full variable domain, with the rest looked up from reference TRBV3-1 and TRBJ2-2, is DTAVSQTPKYLVTQMGNDKSIKCEQNLGHDTMYWYKQDSKKFLKIMFSYNNKELIINETVPNRFSPKSPDKAHLNLHINSLELGDSAVYFCASRRRSTGQGTGELFFGEGSRLTVL.

This chain uses TRBV12-3 or TRBV12-4 with TRBJ1-2, with no clear D. Trimming stripped 5 bases from V and 1 base from J, with 17 bases between. This CDR3 spans 16 amino acids. The CDR3 here is CASSPSVVVINYGYTF. The CDR3 coding sequence is TGTGCCAGCAGTCCCTCAGTGGTGGTGATTAACTATGGCTACACCTTC.

The chain uses TRBV3-1 and TRBJ2-5; D is ambiguous. The CDR3 covers 15 residues. The V end was cut by 4 bases, the J end by 1 base, with 13 bases between. Germline V lookup: CDR1 LGHDT, CDR2 YNNKEL (reference sequence). Here the CDR3 reads CASSLRRSLQETQYF. For the CDR3, the DNA is TGTGCCAGCAGCCTGCGGCGGAGCCTCCAAGAGACCCAGTACTTC.

This clonotype was found a few times. At one boundary the junction diverges from the germline segment, which might be a read error. The gene calls are TRBV12-3 or TRBV12-4 and TRBJ1-5, with D perhaps matching TRBD1 (5 bases). The CDR3 covers 13 residues. The CDR3 is CASGLQGNQPQHF. Written as DNA, the CDR3 is TGTGCCAGCGGTTTACAGGGCAATCAGCCCCAGCATTTT.

This clonotype was observed a single time. The chain has TRBV11-2 and TRBJ2-5; 10 bases are a match to TRBD1. The J call may be incorrect, as the DNA end agrees better with TRBJ2-7. Germline assignment: CDR1 SGHAT and CDR2 FQNNGV. This CDR3 comprises 16 residues. CDR3 region: CASSLGGRGQGSEQYF. The CDR3 region has the DNA TGTGCCAGCAGCTTAGGGGGTAGGGGACAGGGGAGCGAGCAGTACTTC.

The rearrangement links TRBV4-2 to TRBJ2-7; D remains unclear. V was cut by 0 bases and J by 10 bases, with 16 bases left in between. CDR3 length: 14 residues. Germline V gene sequence: CDR1 LGHNA, CDR2 YNFKEQ. In DNA, the CDR3 is TGTGCCAGCAGCCAAGACCTGATACAAGAGGCCCAGTACTTC. Encoded protein: CASSQDLIQEAQYF.

The rearrangement links TRBV29-1 to TRBJ2-1; 10 nucleotides line up with TRBD2. Germline CDR1 reads SQVTM; CDR2 reads ANQGSEA. Trimming cost V 7 bases and J 7 bases; bases outside gene matches: 10. The CDR3 extends over 14 amino acids. The CDR3 loop is CSAVQGLAFNEQFF. CDR3 coding DNA: TGCAGCGCCGTTCAGGGACTAGCGTTTAATGAGCAGTTCTTC.

This clonotype was detected only a few times. The J gene is TRBJ2-1, the V gene TRBV2, with 13 nucleotides matching TRBD2. The CDR3 length is 14 residues. Germline CDR1 reads SNHLY; CDR2 reads FYNNEI. J gave up 8 bases and V 4 bases, and 2 bases lay outside the gene matches. For the CDR3, the DNA is TGTGCCAGCAGTGGGACTAGCGGGGGCTATGAGCAGTTCTTC. Amino acid sequence: CASSGTSGGYEQFF.

This clonotype was picked up a small number of times. V is TRBV11-2 and J is TRBJ2-7, with D possibly being TRBD2 (5 bases). V was trimmed by 5 bases and J by 9 bases, leaving 17 bases between them. CDR1 and CDR2 from the germline V gene are SGHAT and FQNNGV. This CDR3 has 13 amino acids. DNA of the CDR3: TGTGCCAGCAGCCACGACGGGGAGTCTGGGCAGTACTTC. Translation: CASSHDGESGQYF.

V is TRBV4-1 and J is TRBJ2-5; 12 bases agree with TRBD1. Germline V gene sequence: CDR1 MGHRA, CDR2 YSYEKL. The CDR3 is 16 amino acids. V dropped 0 bases and J dropped 11; count of bases not matched to a gene: 10. The DNA for the CDR3 is TGCGCCAGCAGCCAAGAACCGGGACAGGGGGCCAGAGAGCAGTACTTC. As protein: CASSQEPGQGAREQYF.

The chain links TRBV5-1 to TRBJ2-7; 9 bases are shared with TRBD1. The ends lost 3 bases at V and 5 bases at J; junction bases unmatched: 15. The CDR3 is made up of 17 amino acids. CDR1 is SGHRS and CDR2 is YFSETQ in the germline V gene. The CDR3 sequence: CASSSPSPRQGVDEQYF. The CDR3 region has the DNA TGCGCCAGCAGCTCCCCAAGTCCCAGACAGGGGGTAGACGAGCAGTACTTC.

The V gene is TRBV14, the J gene TRBJ2-1, with D possibly being TRBD2 (5 bases). Trimming removed 3 bases from V and 4 bases from J, with 10 bases in between. Germline CDR1 and CDR2: SGHDN and FVKESK. This CDR3 contains 14 residues. The CDR3 sequence: CASSQGEGYNEQFF. CDR3 nucleotides: TGTGCCAGCAGCCAGGGCGAGGGTTACAATGAGCAGTTCTTC.